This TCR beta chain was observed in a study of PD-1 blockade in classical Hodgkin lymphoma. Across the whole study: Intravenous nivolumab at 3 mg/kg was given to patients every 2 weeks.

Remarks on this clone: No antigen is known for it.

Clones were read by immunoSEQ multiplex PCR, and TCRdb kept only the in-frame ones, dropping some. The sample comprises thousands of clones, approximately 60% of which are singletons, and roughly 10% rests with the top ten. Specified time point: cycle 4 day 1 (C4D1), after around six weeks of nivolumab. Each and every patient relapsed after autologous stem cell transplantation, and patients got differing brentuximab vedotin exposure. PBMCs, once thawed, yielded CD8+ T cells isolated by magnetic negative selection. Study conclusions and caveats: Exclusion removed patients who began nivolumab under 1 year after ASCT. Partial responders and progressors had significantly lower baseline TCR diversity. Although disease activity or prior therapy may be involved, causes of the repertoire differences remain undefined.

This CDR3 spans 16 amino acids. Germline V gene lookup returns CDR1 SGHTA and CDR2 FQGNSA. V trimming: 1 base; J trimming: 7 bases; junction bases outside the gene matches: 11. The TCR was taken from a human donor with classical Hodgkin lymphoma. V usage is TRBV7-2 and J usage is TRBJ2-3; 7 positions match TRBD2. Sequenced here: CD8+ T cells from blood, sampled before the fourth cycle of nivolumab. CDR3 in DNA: TGTGCCAGCAGCTTAGTTGTGGGGGGAGGGGAAAATACGCAGTATTTT. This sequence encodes CASSLVVGGGENTQYF.